This paragraph covers one TCR beta chain sequence. These data originate in a study of blood T cell repertoires in COVID-19. Methods used by the authors: Amplification with reference gene primers provided the estimates of nucleated cell counts. Libraries were prepared by immunoSEQ multiplex PCR; TCRdb keeps only in-frame clonotypes and omits some of them. That table furnishes V, J and clone size, whereas the DNA furnished D and trimming. The sample lists 65,000 to 85,000 clones; 70% to 80% were seen once. This CDR3 has 14 residues. Germline V gene lookup returns CDR1 SGHRS and CDR2 YFSETQ. Trimming cost V 0 bases and J 7 bases, with 10 bases left between them.

Sequencing used peripheral blood. The origin of this receptor is a man aged 50 to 60 with active or convalescent COVID-19. V is TRBV5-1 and J is TRBJ2-2; D perhaps matches TRBD1 (7 bases). CDR3 residues: CASSLAGGIGELFF. The CDR3 DNA reads TGCGCCAGCAGCTTGGCAGGGGGGATCGGGGAGCTGTTTTTT.